Included here is one TCR beta chain sequence, with context. This clonotype was counted between two and nine times. Its antigen specificity is not known. Base qualities are not recorded, but no much larger clone differs from it by a single base. The sample originates from a study of CD8+CD57+ T cells in acquired aplastic anemia (dated by TCRdb to the late 2010s). With regard to the full study: Extracted DNA from sorted CD4+ and CD8+ cells averaged approximately 3 ug, ranging from roughly 0.19 to 27.4 ug. A CD8+CD57+ expansion meant a frequency higher than the mean frequency seen in healthy subjects. The paper's findings and limits, for the study overall: Patients and healthy controls showed no significant difference in CD8+ Simpson's diversity (P=0.060). Approximately 27 CD8+ CDR3 sequences were found in both patients and controls but appeared to be highly expressed in patients and within the immunodominant clones of the patients.

There are 17 amino acids in the CDR3, from cysteine to phenylalanine inclusive. Only the CDR3 DNA is retained, 51 bases long and in frame from the first base. Trimmed from V: 7 bases; trimmed from J: 5 bases; junction bases lacking a gene match: 9. Looking up the germline V gene yields CDR1 MNHNS and CDR2 SASEGT. Expansion of CD8+CD57+ cells had been shown by flow cytometry in the patients chosen for sequencing. Severe acquired aplastic anemia was diagnosed in all patients according to International Study of Aplastic Anemia and Agranulocytosis and Camitta criteria. Patients had received no therapy at the time of blood sampling. The study deep-sequenced TCR repertoires of sorted CD4+ and CD8+ blood T cells from severe aplastic anemia patients and healthy subjects. In the USA, patient enrollment took place under clinicaltrials.gov protocols 00001620, 01623167, 00001397, 00071045, 00081523 and 00961064. Ficoll-Paque density gradient centrifugation was used to isolate peripheral blood mononuclear cells. CD4+ and CD8+ T cells were sorted by FACS or magnetic beads before DNA extraction.

Genomic DNA was used as template for profiling of TCR beta VDJ combinations and CDR3 sequences. TCR repertoire sequencing was run on an Illumina HiSeq 2000. For the original study's pipeline: Repertoires were assessed using TRBV/TRBJ rearrangement plots, CDR3 size and DJ length profiles, and Simpson's diversity index. The most abundant DNA sequence in the deep sequencing data was taken as the immunodominant clone. CDR3 amino acid sequences were checked for sharing between subjects and were compared against published repertoires and the VDJdb database. TCRdb itself trimmed the public reads at Q25 with fastp, ran MiXCR and retained productive beta chains. Rows are combined by CDR3 protein, so each entry shows the most common genes and DNA. Here the V and J calls rest on TCRdb's processing, not on the authors' analysis. The table for this sample lists about 160,000 distinct CDR3 sequences; roughly 43% of them were counted only once. About 2.8% of the sample goes to the ten largest clones.

Recombination linked TRBV6-1 to TRBJ2-1; a stretch of 15 junction bases matches TRBD2. Sequencing was performed on sorted CD4+, CD8+, or CD8+CD57+ T cells (not recorded which) from PBMCs. The sequence was collected from a human donor with aplastic anemia. The nucleotide sequence is given as TGTGCCAGCAAACCGGCGGGACTAGCGGGAGGAAACAATGAGCAGTTCTTC. This sequence encodes CASKPAGLAGGNNEQFF.